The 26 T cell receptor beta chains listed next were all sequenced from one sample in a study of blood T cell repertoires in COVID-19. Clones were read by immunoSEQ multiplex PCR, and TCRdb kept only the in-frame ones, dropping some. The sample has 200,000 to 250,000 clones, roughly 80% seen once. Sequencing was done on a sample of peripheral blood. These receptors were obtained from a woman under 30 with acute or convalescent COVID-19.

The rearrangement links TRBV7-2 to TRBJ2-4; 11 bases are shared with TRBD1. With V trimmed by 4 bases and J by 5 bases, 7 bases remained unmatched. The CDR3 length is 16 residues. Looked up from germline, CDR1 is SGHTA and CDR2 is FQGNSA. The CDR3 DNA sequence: TGTGCCAGCAGCTCCACCGGGACAGGGGGGGAAAACATTCAGTACTTC. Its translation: CASSSTGTGGENIQYF.

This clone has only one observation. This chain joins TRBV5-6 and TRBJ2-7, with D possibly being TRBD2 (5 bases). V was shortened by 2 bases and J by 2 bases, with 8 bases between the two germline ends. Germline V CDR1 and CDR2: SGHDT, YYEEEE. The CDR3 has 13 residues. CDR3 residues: CASSFGVTYEQYF. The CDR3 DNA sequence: TGTGCCAGCAGCTTCGGGGTCACCTACGAGCAGTACTTC.

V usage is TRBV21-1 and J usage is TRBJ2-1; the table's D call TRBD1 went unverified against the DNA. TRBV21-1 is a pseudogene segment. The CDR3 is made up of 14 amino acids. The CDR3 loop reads CASRVQVSYNEQFF. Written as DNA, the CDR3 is TGTGCCAGCAGGGTACAGGTCTCCTACAATGAGCAGTTCTTC.

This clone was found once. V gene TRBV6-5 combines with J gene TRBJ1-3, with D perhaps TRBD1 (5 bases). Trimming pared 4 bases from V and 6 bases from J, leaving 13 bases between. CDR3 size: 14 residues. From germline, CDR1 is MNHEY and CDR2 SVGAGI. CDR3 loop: CASSFHGGENTIYF. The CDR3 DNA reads TGTGCCAGCAGTTTTCATGGAGGGGAAAACACCATATATTTT.

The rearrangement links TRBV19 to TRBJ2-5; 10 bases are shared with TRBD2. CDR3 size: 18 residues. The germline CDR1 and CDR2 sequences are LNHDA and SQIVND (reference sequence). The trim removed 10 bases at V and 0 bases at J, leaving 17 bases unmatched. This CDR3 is CATRPRLAGAIYQETQYF. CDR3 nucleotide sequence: TGTGCCACCCGGCCGCGACTAGCGGGCGCAATTTACCAAGAGACCCAGTACTTC.

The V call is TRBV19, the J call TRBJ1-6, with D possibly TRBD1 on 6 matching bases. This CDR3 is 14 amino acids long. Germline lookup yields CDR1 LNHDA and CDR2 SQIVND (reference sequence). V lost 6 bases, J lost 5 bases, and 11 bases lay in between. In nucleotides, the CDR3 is TGTGCCAGTAGCGGCGACAGGAATAATTCACCCCTCCACTTT. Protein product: CASSGDRNNSPLHF.

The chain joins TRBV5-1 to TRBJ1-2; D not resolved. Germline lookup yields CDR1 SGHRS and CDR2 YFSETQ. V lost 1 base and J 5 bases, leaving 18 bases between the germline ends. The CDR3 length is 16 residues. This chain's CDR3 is CASSLPYEGGVYGYTF. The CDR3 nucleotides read TGCGCCAGCAGCTTGCCTTACGAGGGTGGGGTATATGGCTACACCTTC.

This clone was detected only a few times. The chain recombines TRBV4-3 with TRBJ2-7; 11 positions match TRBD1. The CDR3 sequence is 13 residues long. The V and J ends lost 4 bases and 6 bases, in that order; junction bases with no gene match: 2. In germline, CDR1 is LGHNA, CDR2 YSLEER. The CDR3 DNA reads TGCGCCAGCAGCCCGGGGACAGGGGGCGAGCAGTACTTC. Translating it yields CASSPGTGGEQYF.

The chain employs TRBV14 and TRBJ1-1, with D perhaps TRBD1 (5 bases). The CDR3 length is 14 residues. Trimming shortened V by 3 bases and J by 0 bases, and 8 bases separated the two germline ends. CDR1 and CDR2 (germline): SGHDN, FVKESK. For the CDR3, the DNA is TGTGCCAGCAGCCATGGCAGGGTGAACACTGAAGCTTTCTTT. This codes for CASSHGRVNTEAFF.

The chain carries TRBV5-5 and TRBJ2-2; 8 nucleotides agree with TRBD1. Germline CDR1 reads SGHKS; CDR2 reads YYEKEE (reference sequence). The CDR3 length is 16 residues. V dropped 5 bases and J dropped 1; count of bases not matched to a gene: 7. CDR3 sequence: CASRRWGTGNTGELFF. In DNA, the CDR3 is TGTGCCAGCAGGAGGTGGGGGACAGGGAACACCGGGGAGCTGTTTTTT.

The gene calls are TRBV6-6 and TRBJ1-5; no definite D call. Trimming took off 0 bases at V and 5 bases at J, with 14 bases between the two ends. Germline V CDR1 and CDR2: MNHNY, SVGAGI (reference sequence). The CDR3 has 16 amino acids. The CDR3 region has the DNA TGTGCCAGCAGTTACTCGGGCATCCCAGCCGATCAGCCCCAGCATTTT. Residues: CASSYSGIPADQPQHF.

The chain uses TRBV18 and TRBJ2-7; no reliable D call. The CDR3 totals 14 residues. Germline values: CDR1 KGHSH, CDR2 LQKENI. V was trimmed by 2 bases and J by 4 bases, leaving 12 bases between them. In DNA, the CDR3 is TGTGCCAGCTCACCAGATTTCGCTAGTTACGAGCAGTACTTC. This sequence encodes CASSPDFASYEQYF. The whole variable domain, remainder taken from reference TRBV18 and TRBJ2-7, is NAGVMQNPRHLVRRRGQEARLRCSPMKGHSHVYWYRQLPEEGLKFMVYLQKENIIDESGMPKERFSAEFPKEGPSILRIQQVVRGDSAAYFCASSPDFASYEQYFGPGTRLTVT.

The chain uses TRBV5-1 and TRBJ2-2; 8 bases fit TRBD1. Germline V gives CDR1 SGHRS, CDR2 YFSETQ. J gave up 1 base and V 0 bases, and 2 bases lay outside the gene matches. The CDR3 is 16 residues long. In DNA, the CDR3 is TGCGCCAGCAGCTTGGCAGGGACAGGGAACACCGGGGAGCTGTTTTTT. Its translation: CASSLAGTGNTGELFF.

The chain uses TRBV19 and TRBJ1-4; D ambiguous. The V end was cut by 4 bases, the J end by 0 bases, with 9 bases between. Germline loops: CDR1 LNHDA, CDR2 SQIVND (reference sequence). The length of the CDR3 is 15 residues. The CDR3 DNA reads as TGTGCCAGTAGTAGTGGAGGGACAACTAATGAAAAACTGTTTTTT. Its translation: CASSSGGTTNEKLFF.

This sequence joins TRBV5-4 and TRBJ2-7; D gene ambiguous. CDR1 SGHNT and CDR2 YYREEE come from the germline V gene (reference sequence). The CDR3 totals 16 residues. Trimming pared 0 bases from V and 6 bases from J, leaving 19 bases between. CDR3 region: CASSLERSLLASEQYF. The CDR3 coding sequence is TGTGCCAGCAGCTTGGAGAGGTCTTTACTTGCCTCCGAGCAGTACTTC. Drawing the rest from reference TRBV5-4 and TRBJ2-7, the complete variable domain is ETGVTQSPTHLIKTRGQQVTLRCSSQSGHNTVSWYQQALGQGPQFIFQYYREEENGRGNFPPRFSGLQFPNYSSELNVNALELDDSALYLCASSLERSLLASEQYFGPGTRLTVT.

CDR3 bases: TGTGCCAGCAGCCCCGCCGGGACACCCTACAATGAGCAGTTCTTC. Protein: CASSPAGTPYNEQFF. This rearrangement joins TRBV11-2 to TRBJ2-1, with D perhaps TRBD1 (6 bases). Trimming removed 5 bases at V and 2 bases at J, with 13 bases between. From germline, CDR1 is SGHAT and CDR2 FQNNGV. The CDR3 runs 15 residues.

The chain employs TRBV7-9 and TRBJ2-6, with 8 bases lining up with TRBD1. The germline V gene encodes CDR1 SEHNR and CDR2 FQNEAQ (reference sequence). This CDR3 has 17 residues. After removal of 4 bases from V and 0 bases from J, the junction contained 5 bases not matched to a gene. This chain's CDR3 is CASSSGTGLSGANVLTF. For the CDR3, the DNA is TGTGCCAGCAGCTCCGGGACAGGCCTCTCTGGGGCCAACGTCCTGACTTTC.

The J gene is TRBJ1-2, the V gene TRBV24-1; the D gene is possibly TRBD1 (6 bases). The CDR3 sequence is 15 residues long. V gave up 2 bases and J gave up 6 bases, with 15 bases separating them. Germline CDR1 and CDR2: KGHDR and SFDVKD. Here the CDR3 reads CATSDSGGGADGYTF. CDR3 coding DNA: TGTGCCACCAGTGATTCCGGGGGGGGCGCGGATGGCTACACCTTC.

The CDR3 nucleotides read TGTGCCAGCCTGGCGGGAGGGGAGCAGTACTTC. Its translation: CASLAGGEQYF. This chain links TRBV7-2 with TRBJ2-7, with 9 bases lining up with TRBD2. The CDR3 contains 11 residues. Germline V CDR1 and CDR2: SGHTA, FQGNSA. V was clipped by 8 bases and J by 7 bases; unmatched bases: 3.

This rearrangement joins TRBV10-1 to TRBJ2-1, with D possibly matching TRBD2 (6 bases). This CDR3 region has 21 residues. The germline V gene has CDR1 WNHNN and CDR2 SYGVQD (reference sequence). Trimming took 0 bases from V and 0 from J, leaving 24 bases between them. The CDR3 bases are TGCGCCAGCAGTGAGTCCCCTGTCGTGGCTAGCGTTAAGGGCTCCTACAATGAGCAGTTCTTC. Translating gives CASSESPVVASVKGSYNEQFF.

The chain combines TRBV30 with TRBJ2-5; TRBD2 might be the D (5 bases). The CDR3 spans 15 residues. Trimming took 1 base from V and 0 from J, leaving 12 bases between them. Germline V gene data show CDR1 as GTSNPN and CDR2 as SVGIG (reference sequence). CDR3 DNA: TGTGCCTGGAGTGACATGGGCGGGTACCAAGAGACCCAGTACTTC. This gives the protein CAWSDMGGYQETQYF.

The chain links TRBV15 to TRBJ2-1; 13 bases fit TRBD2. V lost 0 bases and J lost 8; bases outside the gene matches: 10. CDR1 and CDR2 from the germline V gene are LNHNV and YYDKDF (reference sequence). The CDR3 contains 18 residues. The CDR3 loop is CATSRDPRGTSGDYEQFF. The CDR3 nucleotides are TGTGCCACCAGCAGAGATCCAAGGGGGACTAGCGGGGATTATGAGCAGTTCTTC.

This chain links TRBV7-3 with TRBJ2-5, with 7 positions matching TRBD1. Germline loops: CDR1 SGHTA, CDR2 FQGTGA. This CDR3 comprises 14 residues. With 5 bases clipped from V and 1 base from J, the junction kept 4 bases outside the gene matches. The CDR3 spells CASSPGTVQETQYF. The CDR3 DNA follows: TGTGCCAGCAGCCCCGGGACAGTCCAAGAGACCCAGTACTTC.

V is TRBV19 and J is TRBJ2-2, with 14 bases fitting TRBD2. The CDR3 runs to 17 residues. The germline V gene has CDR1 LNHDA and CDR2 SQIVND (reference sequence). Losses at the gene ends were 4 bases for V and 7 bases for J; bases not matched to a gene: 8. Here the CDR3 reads CASSTRTSGRTGGELFF. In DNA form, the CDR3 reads TGTGCCAGTAGTACCCGGACTAGCGGGAGGACCGGCGGGGAGCTGTTTTTT.

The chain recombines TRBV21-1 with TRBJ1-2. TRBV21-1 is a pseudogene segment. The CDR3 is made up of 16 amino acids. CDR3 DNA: TGTGCCAGCAGCAAAGGATGTCTTGCCTGGAGCGTGGGCTACACCTTC. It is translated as CASSKGCLAWSVGYTF.

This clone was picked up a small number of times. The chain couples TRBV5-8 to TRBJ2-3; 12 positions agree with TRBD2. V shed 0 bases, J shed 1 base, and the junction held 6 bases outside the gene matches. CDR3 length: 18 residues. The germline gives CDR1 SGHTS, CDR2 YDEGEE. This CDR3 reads CASSLARLAGVGTDTQYF. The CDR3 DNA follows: TGTGCCAGCAGCTTGGCTCGACTAGCGGGAGTGGGCACAGATACGCAGTATTTT.